These T cell receptor beta chains were read from a single sample in a study of blood T cell repertoires in COVID-19. Sequencing used immunoSEQ multiplex PCR; TCRdb keeps in-frame clones, though not all of them. Counted here are about 180,000 clones, approximately 78% occurring once; the ten biggest clones make up 12%. The specimen sequenced was peripheral blood. These receptors were collected from a woman older than 75 with COVID-19, enrolled during active disease. Each CDR3 is given with its conserved first and last residue. The D gene is left open where the match is weak. Clone size is given for some rows only: seen once, a few or many times, or a class if the clone is expanded.

v_gene	abundance	j_gene	d_gene	CDR3nt	CDR3aa
TRBV5-1	NA	TRBJ2-7	TRBD2	TGCGCCAGCAGCCCGGCTAGCGGGAGCTACGAGCAGTACTTC	CASSPASGSYEQYF
TRBV21-1	NA	TRBJ1-2	NA	TGTGCCAGCAGCAAGGGGACAGGGCAACCGTCCTATGGCTACACCTTC	CASSKGTGQPSYGYTF
TRBV6-1	once	TRBJ2-3	NA	TGTGCCAGCAGTGAGGGAGGTAAGACTCGGAAGGATACGCAGTATTTT	CASSEGGKTRKDTQYF
TRBV5-1	NA	TRBJ2-7	TRBD1	TGCGCCAGCAGCTGGGGGACAGGGGGCGCCTCCGAGCAGTACTTC	CASSWGTGGASEQYF
TRBV11-2	NA	TRBJ2-1	NA	TGTGCCAGCAGCCAGAGAGGGTTCTCCTACAATGAGCAGTTCTTC	CASSQRGFSYNEQFF
TRBV13	NA	TRBJ2-7	NA	TGTGCCAGCAGCTCGGGGGGCATCTCCTACGAGCAGTACTTC	CASSSGGISYEQYF
TRBV11-3	NA	TRBJ2-1	NA	TGTGCCAGCACCCCCGGACTGGCTGAGCAGTTCTTC	CASTPGLAEQFF
TRBV5-4	NA	TRBJ2-1	TRBD2	TGTGCCAGCAGCTTGGGTAGCGGGAGTTCTGCTGAGCAGTTCTTC	CASSLGSGSSAEQFF
TRBV18	NA	TRBJ2-7	TRBD2	TGTGCCAGCTCACCTAGCGGGAGCTCCTACGAGCAGTACTTC	CASSPSGSSYEQYF
TRBV28	NA	TRBJ1-1	NA	TGTGCCAGCAGTTTCCCGACAGAGTCGAACACTGAAGCTTTCTTT	CASSFPTESNTEAFF
TRBV7-9	many	TRBJ2-5	NA	TGTGCCAGCAGCTTACAGGAGACCCAGTACTTC	CASSLQETQYF
TRBV5-5	NA	TRBJ2-5	TRBD1	TGTGCCAGCAGCTTCCGGGACAGGGCGACTGTATTTTTAGAGACCCAGTACTTC	CASSFRDRATVFLETQYF
TRBV16	NA	TRBJ2-7	TRBD1	TGTGCCAGCAGCCAATCTAGGGGGCACAGCTCCTACGAGCAGTACTTC	CASSQSRGHSSYEQYF
TRBV28	NA	TRBJ2-3	NA	TGTGCCAGCAGCAGGGGGGCCTTAGGGACGCAGTATTTT	CASSRGALGTQYF
TRBV2	NA	TRBJ2-7	TRBD1	TGTGCCAGCAGTGAACGGGACAGGGGTCACCACGAGCAGTACTTC	CASSERDRGHHEQYF
TRBV9	once	TRBJ1-1	TRBD1	TGTGCCAGCAGCGCACCCGGGACAGTGAACACTGAAGCTTTCTTT	CASSAPGTVNTEAFF
TRBV19	NA	TRBJ2-2	NA	TGTGCCAGTAGAACAGGGCTCGCGAACACCGGGGAGCTGTTTTTT	CASRTGLANTGELFF
TRBV27	NA	TRBJ2-5	NA	TGTGCCAGCAGTTCGCCGGGAGCCGGAGAGACCCAGTACTTC	CASSSPGAGETQYF
TRBV5-1	few	TRBJ1-1	NA	TGCGCCAGCAGCTTGGAGCTACCCTCCACTGAAGCTTTCTTT	CASSLELPSTEAFF
TRBV5-4	NA	TRBJ2-7	TRBD1	TGTGCCAGCAGCCCGGGACAGGGGAGCTCCTACGAGCAGTACTTC	CASSPGQGSSYEQYF
TRBV28	NA	TRBJ1-1	NA	TGTGCCAGCAGTACATCGGGACACCGGAACACTGAAGCTTTCTTT	CASSTSGHRNTEAFF
TRBV7-7	NA	TRBJ2-3	NA	TGTGCCAGCAGCTTAGAGAGGGGGAGCACAGATACGCAGTATTTT	CASSLERGSTDTQYF
TRBV7-6	NA	TRBJ2-2	TRBD1	TGTGCCAGCAGCGCCTCGACAGGGGCGAACACCGGGGAGCTGTTTTTT	CASSASTGANTGELFF
TRBV27	NA	TRBJ1-1	NA	TGTGCCAGCCACAGGCGTGGTATGAACACTGAAGCTTTCTTT	CASHRRGMNTEAFF
TRBV5-5	NA	TRBJ2-5	NA	TGTGCCAGCAGCTTGGCGGTGGGAGTGTATCAAGAGACCCAGTACTTC	CASSLAVGVYQETQYF
TRBV19	NA	TRBJ2-1	TRBD2	TGTGCCAGTAGCCCAGGCCTGAAGCGGGAGGCCTACAATGAGCAGTTCTTC	CASSPGLKREAYNEQFF